The sequence of this T cell receptor beta chain was determined in a study of cytotoxic CD8 clonotypes in ibrutinib-treated CLL. In the study overall: Once treatment had gone on for a median of 12 months, range 6 to 36, response samples were drawn. Productive templates averaged 255,043 per sample, and productive rearrangements around 97,000. Notes on the study in general: Lymph node repertoires were not studied, and sampling times were unmatched.

This clone showed up just a few times. Its cognate antigen is unknown. V lost 4 bases, J lost 7 bases, and 10 bases stayed unmatched. This CDR3 region has 16 residues. From germline, CDR1 is MGHRA and CDR2 YSYEKL. The data were produced by immunoSEQ multiplex PCR, yet TCRdb's version contains in-frame clones alone and is incomplete. The table includes approximately 46,000 clones, 60% to 75% detected once. Material: PBMCs, obtained after 12 months of ibrutinib treatment. The chain joins TRBV4-1 to TRBJ2-1; 10 bases match TRBD1. This sequence originates from a human donor with chronic lymphocytic leukemia. This CDR3 is CASSPRDRGLLNEQFF. The CDR3 nucleotides are TGCGCCAGCAGCCCCCGGGACAGGGGTTTATTGAATGAGCAGTTCTTC.